This is a list of T cell receptor beta chains from one sample in a study of Graves' ophthalmopathy and Graves' hyperthyroidism. TCRdb used MiXCR to reprocess the multiplex PCR reads, holding one entry per CDR3 protein. The sample carries about 500,000 distinct CDR3 sequences, about an eighth recorded once. Specimen: blood. These receptors all stem from a young woman with Graves' ophthalmopathy. The CDR3 runs from the conserved cysteine through the conserved F or W. D genes are given only for firm matches. The size entry is marked missing in some rows and otherwise reads once, few, many or a size class.

CSARPPGGSTGELFF	TGCAGTGCTAGGCCACCAGGGGGCTCCACCGGGGAGCTGTTTTTT	TRBV20-1	TRBJ2-2	.	TRBD1
CASSFEMGTGGETQYF	TGTGCCAGCAGTTTTGAAATGGGGACAGGGGGCGAGACCCAGTACTTC	TRBV6-5	TRBJ2-5	many	TRBD1
CASSEARWIMNTEAFF	TGTGCCAGCAGTGAAGCTCGTTGGATCATGAACACTGAAGCTTTCTTT	TRBV6-1	TRBJ1-1	many	.
CASSSPGQGGEQYF	TGTGCCAGCAGCTCTCCGGGACAGGGCGGAGAGCAGTACTTC	TRBV6-1	TRBJ2-7	once	TRBD1
CSQLLGYTF	TGCAGTCAATTACTCGGCTACACCTTC	TRBV20-1	TRBJ1-2	many	.
CASTRGHMEF	TGTGCCAGCACTCGGGGACATATGGAATTT	TRBV27	TRBJ1-1	many	.
CASSLSIDRGTKNIQYF	TGTGCCAGCAGCTTATCCATAGACAGGGGAACCAAAAACATTCAGTACTTC	TRBV11-2	TRBJ2-4	.	TRBD1
CASSFRVGNGYTF	TGTGCCAGCAGTTTCAGGGTTGGGAATGGCTACACCTTC	TRBV28	TRBJ1-2	.	.
CASSLTTSITYTQYF	TGTGCCAGCAGTTTGACGACCTCAATCACATATACGCAGTATTTT	TRBV12-3/TRBV12-4	TRBJ2-3	.	.
CAWSVLGDTEAFF	TGTGCCTGGAGTGTACTAGGGGACACTGAAGCTTTCTTT	TRBV30	TRBJ1-1	.	.
CASSLELAKNIQYF	TGTGCCAGCAGCCTTGAGCTAGCCAAAAACATTCAGTACTTC	TRBV6-1	TRBJ2-4	few	.
CASSDGQGLVNQPQHF	TGTGCCAGCAGTGATGGACAGGGATTGGTCAATCAGCCCCAGCATTTT	TRBV12-3/TRBV12-4	TRBJ1-5	many	TRBD1
CASSSTQGFANHPQHF	TGTGCCAGCAGCTCAACTCAGGGGTTTGCTAATCATCCCCAGCATTTT	TRBV7-6	TRBJ1-5	.	.
CASSCPGELFF	TGTGCCAGCAGTTGCCCAGGGGAGCTGTTTTTT	TRBV6-2/TRBV6-3	TRBJ2-2	few	.
CSAVPGLRTYEQYF	TGCAGTGCGGTGCCGGGACTCCGAACCTACGAGCAGTACTTC	TRBV20-1	TRBJ2-7	.	.
CASSPLTALLEAFF	TGTGCCAGCAGTCCATTGACAGCCCTACTTGAAGCTTTCTTT	TRBV28	TRBJ1-1	.	.
CARTLIRDRGPEAFF	TGTGCCAGGACACTTATCCGGGACAGGGGACCAGAAGCTTTCTTT	TRBV6-4	TRBJ1-1	many	TRBD1
CASSEARGSGYTF	TGTGCCAGCAGTGAAGCGCGAGGGTCTGGCTACACCTTC	TRBV2	TRBJ1-2	many	.
CSASRLAHSYEQYF	TGCAGTGCTAGTCGGCTAGCGCATTCCTACGAGCAGTACTTC	TRBV20-1	TRBJ2-7	many	.
CASRSWGVGAYQETQYF	TGTGCCAGCAGATCCTGGGGTGTTGGTGCGTACCAAGAGACCCAGTACTTC	TRBV11-1	TRBJ2-5	.	.
CASSQGLISNQPQHF	TGCGCCAGCAGCCAAGGTCTGATTAGCAATCAGCCCCAGCATTTT	TRBV4-1	TRBJ1-5	.	.
CASSLPDRMNTEAFF	TGTGCCAGCAGCTTACCCGACAGGATGAACACTGAAGCTTTCTTT	TRBV7-9	TRBJ1-1	.	.
CASSSHSSSYEQYF	TGTGCCAGCAGTTCTCATTCCAGTTCCTACGAGCAGTACTTC	TRBV28	TRBJ2-7	many	.
CASSGEGQLGGYTF	TGTGCCAGCAGCGGGGAGGGACAGCTCGGGGGCTACACCTTC	TRBV5-5	TRBJ1-2	many	TRBD1
CASSLAGLNRGLNTEAFF	TGTGCCAGCAGCTTAGCAGGCCTAAACAGGGGCCTGAACACTGAAGCTTTCTTT	TRBV7-6	TRBJ1-1	many	TRBD1
CSAREENRGTEAFF	TGCAGTGCTAGGGAAGAGAACAGGGGCACTGAAGCTTTCTTT	TRBV20-1	TRBJ1-1	.	TRBD1
CASSAVTPDAGGYTF	TGTGCCAGCAGTGCTGTGACCCCGGATGCCGGTGGCTACACCTTC	TRBV6-1	TRBJ1-2	many	.
CASRDVGAGNTIYF	TGTGCCAGCAGAGACGTAGGGGCTGGAAACACCATATATTTT	TRBV6-1	TRBJ1-3	many	.
CATSDSGQPSNQPQHF	TGTGCCACCAGTGATTCGGGACAGCCAAGCAATCAGCCCCAGCATTTT	TRBV24-1	TRBJ1-5	many	TRBD1
CASGFNPDRTREQYF	TGTGCTAGTGGTTTCAATCCGGACCGAACCCGCGAGCAGTACTTC	TRBV12-5	TRBJ2-7	many	.
CASSFMGQLNTGELFF	TGCGCCAGCAGCTTTATGGGCCAGTTGAACACCGGGGAGCTGTTTTTT	TRBV5-1	TRBJ2-2	many	.
CASSRPPNTEAFF	TGTGCCAGTAGTAGACCGCCGAACACTGAAGCTTTCTTT	TRBV19	TRBJ1-1	many	.
CASSHSGTNLGETQYF	TGTGCCAGCAGCCACAGCGGCACCAACCTTGGGGAGACCCAGTACTTC	TRBV7-2	TRBJ2-5	many	.
CASSPHRQGTQTQYF	TGTGCCAGCAGTCCCCACCGACAGGGCACGCAGACCCAGTACTTC	TRBV6-1	TRBJ2-5	many	TRBD1
CASSSTGGINQPQHF	TGTGCCAGCAGCTCAACAGGGGGGATCAATCAGCCCCAGCATTTT	TRBV28	TRBJ1-5	many	TRBD1
CASSYYGQGQETQYF	TGTGCCAGCAGTTACTATGGCCAGGGGCAAGAGACCCAGTACTTC	TRBV6-5	TRBJ2-5	.	.
CSASLASNQPQHF	TGCAGTGCTAGTTTGGCAAGCAATCAGCCCCAGCATTTT	TRBV20-1	TRBJ1-5	many	.
CSATLPGGTYEQYF	TGCAGTGCTACCCTTCCGGGAGGGACCTACGAGCAGTACTTC	TRBV20-1	TRBJ2-7	.	TRBD2
CAISESSRVDGNQPQHF	TGTGCCATCAGTGAGTCGAGCAGGGTGGATGGGAATCAGCCCCAGCATTTT	TRBV10-3	TRBJ1-5	many	.
CASSFRQFDGYTF	TGTGCCAGCAGTTTTCGACAGTTCGATGGCTACACCTTC	TRBV12-3/TRBV12-4	TRBJ1-2	.	.
CSADGQDQETQYF	TGCAGTGCTGACGGACAGGACCAAGAGACCCAGTACTTC	TRBV20-1	TRBJ2-5	.	TRBD1
CASSYSRGQGIQWNGYTF	TGTGCCAGCAGTTACAGTAGGGGACAGGGAATTCAATGGAATGGCTACACCTTC	TRBV6-2/TRBV6-3	TRBJ1-2	.	TRBD1
CSVEIRPYEQYF	TGCAGCGTTGAAATCAGACCCTACGAGCAGTACTTC	TRBV29-1	TRBJ2-7	many	.
CASSSMGALEAYGYTF	TGTGCCAGCAGTTCCATGGGGGCCCTTGAGGCCTATGGCTACACCTTC	TRBV6-5	TRBJ1-2	many	.
CASSPLYRGSTEAFF	TGTGCCAGCAGTCCCCTTTACAGGGGGAGCACTGAAGCTTTCTTT	TRBV12-3/TRBV12-4	TRBJ1-1	.	TRBD1
CASSLLRTVFYGYTF	TGTGCCAGCAGCTTGCTACGAACAGTGTTCTATGGCTACACCTTC	TRBV11-2	TRBJ1-2	.	.
CASSLAAQEGEAFF	TGTGCCAGCAGTTTGGCGGCCCAGGAGGGTGAAGCTTTCTTT	TRBV28	TRBJ1-1	many	.
CASSLFPTGGAHQPQHF	TGTGCCAGCAGTTTATTTCCGACAGGGGGCGCACACCAGCCCCAGCATTTT	TRBV28	TRBJ1-5	.	TRBD1
CASSPQGVSEQYF	TGTGCCAGCAGTCCCCAGGGGGTCAGCGAGCAGTACTTC	TRBV28	TRBJ2-7	many	TRBD1
CASSQGFSPMNTEAFF	TGCGCCAGCAGCCAAGGGTTTAGCCCCATGAACACTGAAGCTTTCTTT	TRBV4-1	TRBJ1-1	many	.
CASTQSGSRVNTIYF	TGTGCCAGCACCCAGAGTGGGAGTAGGGTAAACACCATATATTTT	TRBV2	TRBJ1-3	many	.
CASSSSSGRASYEQYF	TGTGCCAGCAGCTCCTCTAGCGGGAGGGCCTCGTACGAGCAGTACTTC	TRBV13	TRBJ2-7	many	TRBD2
CASSGELQETQYF	TGTGCCAGCAGCGGAGAGCTCCAAGAGACCCAGTACTTC	TRBV7-9	TRBJ2-5	many	.
CAWSILAGETQYF	TGTGCCTGGAGTATTCTAGCGGGAGAGACCCAGTACTTC	TRBV30	TRBJ2-5	.	TRBD2
CASSFGQLETQYF	TGTGCCAGCAGTTTCGGGCAGCTGGAGACCCAGTACTTC	TRBV12-3/TRBV12-4	TRBJ2-5	many	.